The present T cell receptor (beta chain) was sequenced within a study of cytomegalovirus exposure and HLA in healthy donors. Although they were nominally healthy when sampled, donors likely had unrecorded immune exposures. Germline V gene sequence: CDR1 KGHSY, CDR2 FQNENV. The V gene lost 5 bases and the J gene lost 2 bases, with 11 bases spanning the gap. CDR3 length: 14 amino acids. Study outcomes and limitations: About 87% or about 30% of the time was how often most TCR beta V segments were productive, according to an earlier analysis. TCR association rates varied by HLA locus in a later analysis, with DRB1 highest and HLA-C lowest.

With regard to this clone: The antigen remains undetermined.

60 Vbeta and 13 Jbeta primers were used in PCR. As originally analysed: Unique TCR beta chains totaled 65 million to 95 million in a later count, with roughly 11 million of them shared. Data came from immunoSEQ multiplex PCR; TCRdb stores just in-frame clones and leaves some out. The V and J calls and clone size come from that table; D and trimming were worked out from the DNA. The sample contains more than 150,000 clones, approximately 85% of which appear only once. The chain couples TRBV16 to TRBJ2-3; TRBD1 might be the D (5 bases). The clonotype originates from a man in his late teens or twenties in good health and CMV-seropositive. The sequencing input was PBMCs. CDR3 sequence: CASSDRTYTDTQYF. The CDR3 nucleotides are TGTGCCAGCAGCGATCGGACATACACAGATACGCAGTATTTT.